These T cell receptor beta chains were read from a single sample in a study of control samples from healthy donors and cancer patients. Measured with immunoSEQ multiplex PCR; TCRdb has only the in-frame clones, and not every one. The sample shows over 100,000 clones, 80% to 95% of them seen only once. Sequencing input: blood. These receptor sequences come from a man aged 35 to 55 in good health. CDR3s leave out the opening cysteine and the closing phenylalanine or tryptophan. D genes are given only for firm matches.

CDR3 protein: ASSPIQAPLSSGNTIY
V gene: TRBV6-2/TRBV6-3
D gene: .
J gene: TRBJ1-3

CDR3 protein: ASSSAGTKNIQY
V gene: TRBV5-5
D gene: TRBD2
J gene: TRBJ2-4

CDR3 protein: ASSKWDGTYEQY
V gene: TRBV6-5
D gene: .
J gene: TRBJ2-7

CDR3 protein: ASSEPYRGETQY
V gene: TRBV25-1
D gene: .
J gene: TRBJ2-5

CDR3 protein: ASRAGRLSSYNEQF
V gene: TRBV7-9
D gene: .
J gene: TRBJ2-1

CDR3 protein: ASSKQTGNNEQF
V gene: TRBV3-1/TRBV3-2
D gene: TRBD1
J gene: TRBJ2-1

CDR3 protein: ASSLAGGGYHEQY
V gene: TRBV5-5
D gene: .
J gene: TRBJ2-7

CDR3 protein: ASSFVPGTSGLETQY
V gene: TRBV5-5
D gene: TRBD2
J gene: TRBJ2-5

CDR3 protein: ASSQEGREAIA
V gene: TRBV3-1/TRBV3-2
D gene: .
J gene: TRBJ1-2

CDR3 protein: ASSPRTGSQGPLH
V gene: TRBV6-5
D gene: TRBD1
J gene: TRBJ1-6

CDR3 protein: ASSPLGQVGTEAF
V gene: TRBV18
D gene: TRBD1
J gene: TRBJ1-1

CDR3 protein: ASSLRTGPDGYT
V gene: TRBV27
D gene: .
J gene: TRBJ1-2

CDR3 protein: ASSQAGAWEQF
V gene: TRBV14
D gene: .
J gene: TRBJ2-1

CDR3 protein: ASSIRPLLADTEAF
V gene: TRBV19
D gene: .
J gene: TRBJ1-1

CDR3 protein: ASSEQGAGNQPQH
V gene: TRBV25-1
D gene: .
J gene: TRBJ1-5

CDR3 protein: ASSLAGGAGETQY
V gene: TRBV7-2
D gene: TRBD2
J gene: TRBJ2-5

CDR3 protein: ASSLQGLGETQY
V gene: TRBV19
D gene: .
J gene: TRBJ2-5

CDR3 protein: ASSLVPNYEQY
V gene: TRBV5-4
D gene: .
J gene: TRBJ2-7

CDR3 protein: ASSLGSYEQY
V gene: TRBV7-9
D gene: .
J gene: TRBJ2-7

CDR3 protein: ASSLAGLSGYT
V gene: TRBV5-5
D gene: .
J gene: TRBJ1-2

CDR3 protein: ASSGGVAADTQY
V gene: TRBV19
D gene: TRBD2
J gene: TRBJ2-3

CDR3 protein: ASSLHLGGNSPLH
V gene: TRBV5-1
D gene: .
J gene: TRBJ1-6

CDR3 protein: ASSSHSWGYNEQF
V gene: TRBV28
D gene: .
J gene: TRBJ2-1

CDR3 protein: ASSETLQGARVF
V gene: TRBV6-1
D gene: TRBD1
J gene: TRBJ1-4

CDR3 protein: ASRIRIRALYEQY
V gene: TRBV19
D gene: .
J gene: TRBJ2-7

CDR3 protein: ASSPDRGAYGYT
V gene: TRBV7-2
D gene: .
J gene: TRBJ1-2

CDR3 protein: ASSFSPADGYT
V gene: TRBV5-1
D gene: .
J gene: TRBJ1-2

CDR3 protein: ASSATSGGSTDTQY
V gene: TRBV9
D gene: TRBD2
J gene: TRBJ2-3

CDR3 protein: ASSLVGSRLEQY
V gene: TRBV5-6
D gene: .
J gene: TRBJ2-7

CDR3 protein: ASSESVAFEQY
V gene: TRBV10-2
D gene: .
J gene: TRBJ2-7

CDR3 protein: ASSPSQIRSYEQY
V gene: TRBV6-6
D gene: .
J gene: TRBJ2-7

CDR3 protein: ASSPFWGGDNEQF
V gene: TRBV5-1
D gene: TRBD2
J gene: TRBJ2-1

CDR3 protein: ASRTYVQAEQY
V gene: TRBV6-5
D gene: .
J gene: TRBJ2-7

CDR3 protein: ASSFQGTGNTEAF
V gene: TRBV11-2
D gene: .
J gene: TRBJ1-1

CDR3 protein: ASSLGQGAGRDYEQY
V gene: TRBV5-1
D gene: TRBD1
J gene: TRBJ2-7

CDR3 protein: ASSSSAGTGVNEQF
V gene: TRBV7-9
D gene: TRBD1
J gene: TRBJ2-1

CDR3 protein: ASGRDTEAF
V gene: TRBV3-1/TRBV3-2
D gene: .
J gene: TRBJ1-1

CDR3 protein: SVGQGSDQPQH
V gene: TRBV29-1
D gene: .
J gene: TRBJ1-5

CDR3 protein: ASTPAGATTDTQY
V gene: TRBV28
D gene: .
J gene: TRBJ2-3

CDR3 protein: ASRAAGGAYEQF
V gene: TRBV7-2
D gene: TRBD2
J gene: TRBJ2-1

CDR3 protein: ASRNNRDRGYNSPLH
V gene: TRBV5-6
D gene: TRBD1
J gene: TRBJ1-6

CDR3 protein: ASSASRVWGTEAF
V gene: TRBV2
D gene: .
J gene: TRBJ1-1

CDR3 protein: ASSLDTGKDTQY
V gene: TRBV5-1
D gene: .
J gene: TRBJ2-3

CDR3 protein: ASSILVGGGEQY
V gene: TRBV27
D gene: .
J gene: TRBJ2-7

CDR3 protein: ASSIDRSSYNEQF
V gene: TRBV19
D gene: .
J gene: TRBJ2-1

CDR3 protein: ASSPPGMAYEQY
V gene: TRBV18
D gene: .
J gene: TRBJ2-7

CDR3 protein: ASRPPGQNTEAF
V gene: TRBV28
D gene: .
J gene: TRBJ1-1

CDR3 protein: ASSRGLNTGELF
V gene: TRBV27
D gene: .
J gene: TRBJ2-2

CDR3 protein: ASSRDRQAQY
V gene: TRBV6-5
D gene: .
J gene: TRBJ2-5

CDR3 protein: ASSKAERGSDTEAF
V gene: TRBV21-1
D gene: .
J gene: TRBJ1-1

CDR3 protein: ASSLAPGSDTEAF
V gene: TRBV5-1
D gene: .
J gene: TRBJ1-1

CDR3 protein: SVEDLMRRAYGYT
V gene: TRBV29-1
D gene: .
J gene: TRBJ1-2